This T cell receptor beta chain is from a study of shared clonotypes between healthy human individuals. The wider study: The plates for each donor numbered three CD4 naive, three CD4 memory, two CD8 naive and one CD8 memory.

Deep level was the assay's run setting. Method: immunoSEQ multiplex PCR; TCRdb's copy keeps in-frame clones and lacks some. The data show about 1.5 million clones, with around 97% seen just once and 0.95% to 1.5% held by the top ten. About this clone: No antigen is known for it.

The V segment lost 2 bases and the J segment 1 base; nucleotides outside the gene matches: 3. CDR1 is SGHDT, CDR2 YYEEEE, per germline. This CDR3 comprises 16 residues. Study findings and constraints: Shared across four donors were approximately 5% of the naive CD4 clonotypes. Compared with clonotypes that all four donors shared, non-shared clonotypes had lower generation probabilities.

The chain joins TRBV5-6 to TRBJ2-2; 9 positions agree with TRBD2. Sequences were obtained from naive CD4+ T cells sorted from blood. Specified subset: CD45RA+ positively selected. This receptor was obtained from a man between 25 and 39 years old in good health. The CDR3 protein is CASSFWTSENTGELFF. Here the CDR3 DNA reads TGTGCCAGCAGCTTTTGGACTAGCGAGAACACCGGGGAGCTGTTTTTT.